The 22 T cell receptor beta chains below were found in one sample sequenced in a study of blood T cells in healthy people across ages. With a J-beta primer mix and a sample-barcoded 5' primer, a second PCR ran roughly 6 to 12 cycles. TCRdb reanalysed the 5' RACE reads using MiXCR and keeps one entry per CDR3 protein. The table has about 2 million distinct CDR3 sequences, roughly 49% seen once. Sequencing was carried out using blood. The receptors were gathered from a woman in her forties in good health.

CDR3 DNA sequence: TGTGCCAGCAGTTACCGGGGAATGAGCACAGATACGCAGTATTTT. This sequence encodes CASSYRGMSTDTQYF. V is TRBV6-5 and J is TRBJ2-3; TRBD2 might be the D (5 bases). V lost 2 bases and J lost 0, with 9 bases in between. The germline V gene has CDR1 MNHEY and CDR2 SVGAGI. CDR3 length: 15 amino acids.

The chain carries TRBV28 and TRBJ2-7, with D perhaps being TRBD1 or TRBD2 (6 bases each). Per germline, CDR1 MDHEN and CDR2 SYDVKM. V was trimmed by 11 bases and J by 3 bases, leaving 20 bases between them. The CDR3 consists of 14 residues. This chain's CDR3 is CAGNPGGSYYEQYF. In nucleotides, the CDR3 is TGTGCCGGCAACCCCGGGGGCAGCTACTACGAGCAGTACTTC.

Ten or more counts support this clonotype. This chain connects TRBV12-3 or TRBV12-4 to TRBJ2-1; D unclear. With 2 bases removed from V and 7 bases from J, the gap between germline ends came to 6 bases. This CDR3 contains 12 residues. DNA for the CDR3: TGTGCCAGCAGTTTAAAGGGAAATGAGCAGTTCTTC. It codes for CASSLKGNEQFF.

The chain combines TRBV20-1 with TRBJ1-6; D may be TRBD1 (5 bases). From germline, CDR1 is DFQATT and CDR2 SNEGSKA (reference sequence). V lost 5 bases and J 7 bases, leaving 18 bases between the germline ends. The CDR3 has 15 amino acids. CDR3 bases: TGCAGTGCTCAAAAACAGGTGACTCGAAATTCACCCCTCCACTTT. Translating it yields CSAQKQVTRNSPLHF.

The V call is TRBV7-2, the J call TRBJ2-1, with 8 bases that match TRBD2. With the DNA end fitting TRBJ2-7 better, the J assignment may be wrong. This CDR3 region has 16 residues. The germline CDR1 and CDR2 sequences are SGHTA and FQGNSA. CDR3 coding DNA: TGTGCCAGCAGCTTAGGCGTAGCGGGGCACTACAATGAGCAGTACTTC. Amino acids: CASSLGVAGHYNEQYF.

V usage is TRBV29-1 and J usage is TRBJ1-4; TRBD1 might be the D (5 bases). CDR3 length equals 13 residues. The germline gives CDR1 SQVTM, CDR2 ANQGSEA. Trimming took off 4 bases at V and 4 bases at J, with 10 bases between the two ends. The chain's CDR3 is CSVVRGGNEKLFF. The CDR3 bases are TGCAGCGTTGTACGGGGGGGTAATGAAAAACTGTTTTTT.

The rearrangement links TRBV5-6 to TRBJ2-5; TRBD1 matches 9 bases. J lost 11 bases, V lost 4 bases, and 15 bases had no gene match. The CDR3 has 15 residues. The germline V gene encodes CDR1 SGHDT and CDR2 YYEEEE. In DNA form, the CDR3 reads TGTGCCAGCAGCCAGAAGACAGGGGGTTGGGGGGAGCAGTACTTC. It translates to CASSQKTGGWGEQYF.

The genes are TRBV29-1 and TRBJ2-1; D possibly corresponds to TRBD2 (7 bases). V dropped 2 bases and J dropped 10 bases, with 15 bases sitting between them. This CDR3 has 13 residues. The germline V gene encodes CDR1 SQVTM and CDR2 ANQGSEA. The CDR3 DNA sequence: TGCAGCGTTGAAAGGGGGGGCCTAGACGAGCAGTTCTTC. As protein: CSVERGGLDEQFF.

DNA of the CDR3: TGCAGTGCAAGACAGGGACACGGCTACGAGCAGTACTTC. This encodes CSARQGHGYEQYF. This chain joins TRBV20-1 and TRBJ2-7, with TRBD1 identical over 7 bases. The germline V gene has CDR1 DFQATT and CDR2 SNEGSKA (reference sequence). V lost 6 bases to trimming and J lost 3 bases; unmatched junction nucleotides: 8. The CDR3 has 13 amino acids.

This chain uses TRBV5-1 with TRBJ2-7, with D possibly TRBD1 on 6 matching bases. CDR1 is SGHRS and CDR2 is YFSETQ in the germline V gene. The CDR3 runs to 16 residues. V lost 0 bases, J lost 7 bases, and 20 bases lay in between. CDR3 protein: CASSLGGMARDNEQYF. The CDR3 DNA reads as TGCGCCAGCAGCTTGGGGGGGATGGCTCGGGACAATGAGCAGTACTTC.

This clonotype was detected a few times. This chain uses TRBV7-9 with TRBJ1-2; a possible D gene is TRBD1 (6 bases). The CDR3 is 20 amino acids. Germline CDR1 SEHNR, CDR2 FQNEAQ (reference sequence). Trimming took off 1 base at V and 5 bases at J, with 29 bases between the two ends. The CDR3 sequence: CASSLGVSGTSRRQGYGYTF. The CDR3 coding sequence is TGTGCCAGCAGCTTAGGGGTTTCTGGGACATCTCGTCGGCAAGGGTATGGCTACACCTTC.

This chain connects TRBV4-3 to TRBJ2-3, with 8 bases lining up with TRBD1. Germline values: CDR1 LGHNA, CDR2 YSLEER. The CDR3 extends over 16 amino acids. Unmatched junction bases numbered 4, after V lost 0 bases and J lost 2 bases. CDR3 protein: CASSQDPDRDTDTQYF. In DNA form, the CDR3 reads TGCGCCAGCAGCCAAGATCCGGACAGGGACACAGATACGCAGTATTTT.

The rearrangement links TRBV29-1 to TRBJ2-5; D gene unclear. Germline CDR1 reads SQVTM; CDR2 reads ANQGSEA. The V end lost 1 base, the J end lost 3 bases, and 9 bases lay between the germline ends. The CDR3 runs to 13 residues. The CDR3 nucleotides read TGCAGCGTTGAAGTGCAGCCCGAAGAGACCCAGTACTTC. Translation: CSVEVQPEETQYF.

This chain uses TRBV5-6 with TRBJ2-1; 11 bases are shared with TRBD2. CDR3 length equals 20 residues. V lost 6 bases and J lost 0; bases outside the gene matches: 17. Germline V gene lookup returns CDR1 SGHDT and CDR2 YYEEEE. The CDR3 nucleotides are TGTGCCAGCATCCTTCACACGAGACTAGCGGGGTACCACTCCTACAATGAGCAGTTCTTC. Amino acid sequence: CASILHTRLAGYHSYNEQFF. Full variable domain (missing parts from reference TRBV5-6 and TRBJ2-1): DAGVTQSPTHLIKTRGQQVTLRCSPKSGHDTVSWYQQALGQGPQFIFQYYEEEERQRGNFPDRFSGHQFPNYSSELNVNALLLGDSALYLCASILHTRLAGYHSYNEQFFGPGTRLTVL.

V is TRBV6-6 and J is TRBJ1-1; D possibly corresponds to TRBD1 (6 bases). The germline V gene encodes CDR1 MNHNY and CDR2 SVGAGI (reference sequence). The CDR3 is made up of 17 amino acids. V dropped 2 bases and J dropped 0 bases, with 16 bases sitting between them. CDR3 nucleotide sequence: TGTGCCAGCAGTTACCTGAAGGGACAACTTATGAACACTGAAGCTTTCTTT. Residues: CASSYLKGQLMNTEAFF.

This chain links TRBV28 with TRBJ2-5, with TRBD1 as a possible D gene (6 bases). Trimming removed 3 bases from V and 11 bases from J, with 31 bases in between. Per germline, CDR1 MDHEN and CDR2 SYDVKM. The CDR3 is 18 residues long. CDR3 residues: CASSFNSGDRGSYNEQYF. The CDR3 bases are TGTGCCAGCAGTTTTAATTCAGGGGATCGGGGCTCCTACAATGAGCAGTACTTC.

The chain joins TRBV10-3 to TRBJ1-2; D uncertain. This CDR3 is built from 17 residues. Trimming shortened V by 4 bases and J by 1 base, and 19 bases separated the two germline ends. Germline CDR1 is ENHRY and CDR2 is SYGVKD. The CDR3 DNA is TGTGCCATCAGTGGGACCTCAGTCGGCCCGATTAACTATGGCTACACCTTC. Translated, it gives CAISGTSVGPINYGYTF.

The V gene is TRBV4-2, the J gene TRBJ1-1; D call uncertain. The germline V gene has CDR1 LGHNA and CDR2 YNFKEQ. The ends were cut back, 4 bases at V and 0 bases at J, with 15 bases in the middle. The CDR3 has 16 amino acids. The CDR3 DNA reads as TGTGCCAGCAGCCCAAAAGATCGGCAGATGAACACTGAAGCTTTCTTT. This gives the protein CASSPKDRQMNTEAFF.

The V and J genes are TRBV9 and TRBJ2-4, with 8 bases aligning to TRBD2. TRBJ2-5 explains the end of the DNA better; the J call may be wrong. Germline CDR1 SGDLS, CDR2 YYNGEE. The CDR3 has 17 amino acids. The CDR3 nucleotides read TGTGCCAGCAGCCCCCCCCCAGGAGCGGGGGACCAAGAGACCCAGTACTTC. This encodes CASSPPPGAGDQETQYF.

This clonotype was picked up a small number of times. This chain connects TRBV12-3 or TRBV12-4 to TRBJ1-2; D call uncertain. The CDR3 has 13 amino acids. V dropped 6 bases and J dropped 7 bases, with 15 bases sitting between them. The CDR3 protein is CASSLGAMSGYTF. In DNA form, the CDR3 reads TGTGCCAGCAGCCTGGGTGCAATGAGTGGCTACACCTTC.

This clonotype has a handful of counts. The V gene is TRBV29-1, the J gene TRBJ2-7; D is undetermined. The CDR3 extends over 12 amino acids. V lost 5 bases and J lost 2, with 10 bases in between. The germline CDR1 and CDR2 sequences are SQVTM and ANQGSEA. CDR3 amino acids: CSVWSDTYEQYF. The CDR3 DNA reads TGCAGCGTTTGGTCGGATACCTACGAGCAGTACTTC.

The chain couples TRBV5-5 to TRBJ1-4, with a weak D call TRBD1 (5 bases). The V and J ends lost 0 bases and 8 bases respectively, with 14 bases between them. The germline V gene has CDR1 SGHKS and CDR2 YYEKEE (reference sequence). CDR3 length: 15 amino acids. CDR3 in amino acids: CASSLGGRVREKLFF. The DNA of the CDR3 is TGTGCCAGCAGCTTGGGTGGCAGGGTTAGGGAAAAACTGTTTTTT.